This passage covers 13 T cell receptor beta chains from one sample sequenced in a study of shared clonotypes between healthy human individuals. Assay used: immunoSEQ multiplex PCR; TCRdb lists only in-frame clones, some missing. The data contain a few hundred thousand clones, 79% of them singletons. Sequenced sample: PBMCs. The source of these receptors is a middle-aged woman in good health. Some clones in this sample may be carry-over from other donors' samples.

V usage is TRBV11-1 and J usage is TRBJ2-1; 13 bases are shared with TRBD2. This CDR3 has 17 amino acids. CDR1 is SGHAT, CDR2 FQDESV, per germline (reference sequence). V lost 5 bases to trimming and J lost 5 bases; unmatched junction nucleotides: 9. This CDR3 is CASSPLRGTSGNNEQFF. The CDR3 region has the DNA TGTGCCAGCAGCCCGCTTAGGGGGACTAGCGGGAACAATGAGCAGTTCTTC.

V and J are TRBV28 and TRBJ1-5, with D maybe TRBD1 (6 bases). Germline CDR1 MDHEN, CDR2 SYDVKM. V was cut by 3 bases and J by 6 bases, with 18 bases left in between. The CDR3 runs 16 residues. The DNA of the CDR3 is TGTGCCAGCAGTTTTCTAGCGGGGGCCGGGAGTCAGCCCCAGCATTTT. This encodes CASSFLAGAGSQPQHF.

This clone was recorded a few times. The V gene is TRBV14, the J gene TRBJ2-2; TRBD2 matches at 9 bases. This CDR3 contains 18 residues. V lost 3 bases and J lost 5; bases outside the gene matches: 13. The germline V gene encodes CDR1 SGHDN and CDR2 FVKESK. The CDR3 region has the DNA TGTGCCAGCAGCCATCCCCGGTGGACTAGCGATTGGACCGGGGAGCTGTTTTTT. Translated: CASSHPRWTSDWTGELFF.

Remarks on this clone: This specimen includes other DNA sequences encoding the same CDR3. The rearrangement joins TRBV28 to TRBJ2-7, with 13 bases matching TRBD2. From germline, CDR1 is MDHEN and CDR2 SYDVKM. The trim removed 4 bases at V and 3 bases at J, leaving 6 bases unmatched. The CDR3 is 16 amino acids. CDR3 bases: TGTGCCAGCAGTTCCAGGACTAGCGGGAGTCGCTACGAGCAGTACTTC. Protein product: CASSSRTSGSRYEQYF.

V usage is TRBV7-6 and J usage is TRBJ2-2; 11 bases match TRBD2. The CDR3 is made up of 16 amino acids. V shed 0 bases, J shed 6 bases, and the junction held 3 bases outside the gene matches. CDR1 SGHVS and CDR2 FNYEAQ come from the germline V gene. The CDR3 sequence is CASSLALAGDAGELFF. Written as DNA, the CDR3 is TGTGCCAGCAGCTTAGCACTAGCGGGAGATGCCGGGGAGCTGTTTTTT.

This clone appeared once. This rearrangement joins TRBV6-5 to TRBJ2-1; 9 bases match TRBD1. J gave up 8 bases and V 6 bases, and 8 bases lay outside the gene matches. Germline V gene data show CDR1 as MNHEY and CDR2 as SVGAGI. CDR3 size: 14 residues. The CDR3 sequence is CASRLNRDRDEQFF. CDR3 sequence (DNA): TGTGCCAGCAGGCTCAACCGGGACAGGGATGAGCAGTTCTTC.

This chain joins TRBV7-3 and TRBJ2-1; 10 bases align to TRBD2. The germline V gene encodes CDR1 SGHTA and CDR2 FQGTGA. V lost 3 bases, J lost 0 bases, and 5 bases stayed unmatched. The CDR3 consists of 17 residues. Here the CDR3 DNA reads TGTGCCAGCAGCTTCGGGACTAGCGCGAGCTCCTACAATGAGCAGTTCTTC. This gives the protein CASSFGTSASSYNEQFF.

The rearrangement uses TRBV27 and TRBJ1-2; 7 bases match TRBD1. CDR1 MNHEY and CDR2 SMNVEV come from the germline V gene (reference sequence). CDR3 length: 13 amino acids. The V gene end was trimmed by 6 bases and the J gene end by 3 bases; junction bases not matched to a gene: 4. The CDR3 nucleotides are TGTGCCAGCAGCCTTACAGGGGACTATGGCTACACCTTC. It is translated as CASSLTGDYGYTF.

V is TRBV2 and J is TRBJ2-3, with a possible D match to TRBD2 (6 bases). The V gene's germline CDR1 is SNHLY and CDR2 FYNNEI. The CDR3 has 15 amino acids. With 1 base removed from V and 4 bases from J, the gap between germline ends came to 12 bases. The CDR3 bases are TGTGCCAGCAGTGAAGGTCTGACTAGTGCAGATACGCAGTATTTT. Its protein product is CASSEGLTSADTQYF.

The chain links TRBV6-1 to TRBJ2-5, with 7 bases aligning to TRBD1. The germline gives CDR1 MNHNS, CDR2 SASEGT. The CDR3 is 14 residues long. V dropped 2 bases and J dropped 3; count of bases not matched to a gene: 3. CDR3: CASSESGTEETQYF. CDR3 DNA sequence: TGTGCCAGCAGTGAATCCGGGACAGAAGAGACCCAGTACTTC.

The chain links TRBV25-1 to TRBJ2-5; 11 nucleotides match TRBD1. This CDR3 region has 16 residues. After removal of 4 bases from V and 4 bases from J, the junction contained 8 bases not matched to a gene. The germline gives CDR1 MGHDK, CDR2 SYGVNS. The CDR3 nucleotides read TGTGCCAGCAGTGGCCCGGGACAGGGGGTGGGAGAGACCCAGTACTTC. Protein: CASSGPGQGVGETQYF.

This chain uses TRBV18 with TRBJ2-1; TRBD2 matches 9 bases. The J segment lost 7 bases and the V segment lost 2 bases, leaving 3 bases of the junction unmatched. Germline loops: CDR1 KGHSH, CDR2 LQKENI. This CDR3 is 14 amino acids long. CDR3 DNA: TGTGCCAGCTCACCAGCGGGAGGGAAGAATGAGCAGTTCTTC. Its protein product is CASSPAGGKNEQFF.

The rearrangement links TRBV2 to TRBJ2-3; 10 bases are a match to TRBD1. V lost 6 bases and J lost 4; bases outside the gene matches: 7. From germline, CDR1 is SNHLY and CDR2 FYNNEI. CDR3 length equals 15 residues. This chain's CDR3 is CASRRDRGPPDTQYF. In DNA form, the CDR3 reads TGTGCCAGCAGGCGGGACAGGGGCCCCCCAGATACGCAGTATTTT.